One and the same sample provided the 18 T cell receptor beta chains below, sequenced in a study of Ad26.COV2.S vaccination and SARS-CoV-2 variants. This sample's treatment: approximately 18 received Ad26.COV2.S at low or high dose, single or two shots; about 5 received placebo; per-sample allocation not given. Sampling occurred on day 63 after the first vaccine or placebo injection. Using immunoSEQ multiplex PCR, the repertoire was profiled, and TCRdb retains in-frame clones only, with some absent. The sample lists under 500,000 clones, about 92% seen once, with about 1.7% in the top ten. This specimen was peripheral blood, taken in a trial of Ad26.COV2.S vaccine versus placebo. The receptors shown here come from a person between 18 and 60 years old who received the Ad26.COV2.S COVID-19 vaccine or a placebo.

The J gene is TRBJ1-2, the V gene TRBV7-9; 7 nucleotides align to TRBD1. The CDR3 runs 18 residues. Per the germline V gene, CDR1 is SEHNR and CDR2 is FQNEAQ (reference sequence). With V trimmed by 3 bases and J by 2 bases, 15 bases remained unmatched. CDR3 amino acids: CASSFGIIRDRKNYGYTF. The CDR3 DNA is TGTGCCAGCAGCTTCGGAATAATACGGGACAGAAAAAACTATGGCTACACCTTC.

This clone was counted a single time. The genes are TRBV4-3 and TRBJ2-1; 10 positions agree with TRBD1. V trimming: 5 bases; J trimming: 7 bases; junction bases outside the gene matches: 8. Germline CDR1 reads LGHNA; CDR2 reads YSLEER. This CDR3 has 15 amino acids. The DNA of the CDR3 is TGCGCCAGCAGCATAAGGACAGGGGGAGGGAATGAGCAGTTCTTC. Its protein product is CASSIRTGGGNEQFF.

The chain joins TRBV23-1 to TRBJ1-3; D is undetermined. TRBV23-1 is placed among ORFs of uncertain function. This CDR3 contains 12 residues. V was pared by 0 bases and J by 8 bases, with 5 bases between. Here the CDR3 reads CASSQSLDTIYF. Written as DNA, the CDR3 is TGCGCCAGCAGTCAATCTTTAGACACCATATATTTT.

This clone was counted at least ten times. The V and J genes are TRBV15 and TRBJ1-5; 8 bases agree with TRBD1. CDR3 size: 18 residues. The J segment lost 6 bases and the V segment lost 3 bases, leaving 16 bases of the junction unmatched. Germline CDR1 LNHNV, CDR2 YYDKDF (reference sequence). The CDR3 spells CATSSFVPGQGRRQPQHF. The CDR3 DNA is TGTGCCACCAGCAGTTTTGTGCCTGGACAGGGAAGGCGTCAGCCCCAGCATTTT.

This clone occurred once. The rearrangement links TRBV10-1 to TRBJ2-3; no firm D call. CDR3 length equals 15 residues. Trimming cost V 0 bases and J 2 bases, with 9 bases left between them. Germline V gene lookup returns CDR1 WNHNN and CDR2 SYGVQD (reference sequence). CDR3 sequence (DNA): TGCGCCAGCAGTGAGTCGTTTCTGGACACAGATACGCAGTATTTT. Translating it yields CASSESFLDTDTQYF.

The rearrangement uses TRBV2 and TRBJ1-1; TRBD1 agrees at 9 bases. The CDR3 runs 16 residues. With 6 bases clipped from V and 0 bases from J, the junction kept 8 bases outside the gene matches. Germline CDR1 SNHLY, CDR2 FYNNEI. CDR3 coding DNA: TGTGCCAGCAGCGGAGGACAGGGGCTAATGAACACTGAAGCTTTCTTT. It codes for CASSGGQGLMNTEAFF.

The V and J genes are TRBV5-1 and TRBJ1-3; no firm D call. The germline V gene has CDR1 SGHRS and CDR2 YFSETQ. Trimming took 4 bases from V and 0 from J, leaving 11 bases between them. The CDR3 has 15 residues. CDR3 DNA: TGCGCCAGCAGCGACCACGGGAGCTCTGGAAACACCATATATTTT. Translating it yields CASSDHGSSGNTIYF.

This clone was seen more than once but under ten times. The chain couples TRBV9 to TRBJ1-5; maybe TRBD1 (6 bases). This CDR3 spans 14 amino acids. Trimming removed 4 bases at V and 6 bases at J, with 14 bases between. Germline V lookup: CDR1 SGDLS, CDR2 YYNGEE. The CDR3 protein is CASSPGGPGQPQHF. In DNA, the CDR3 is TGTGCCAGCAGCCCCGGGGGCCCCGGTCAGCCCCAGCATTTT.

The chain employs TRBV4-1 and TRBJ1-1; D uncertain. Germline V gives CDR1 MGHRA, CDR2 YSYEKL. The CDR3 spans 13 residues. Trimming stripped 4 bases from V and 1 base from J, with 7 bases between. The CDR3 is CASSPSTNTEAFF. The CDR3 DNA reads as TGCGCCAGCAGCCCGAGCACGAACACTGAAGCTTTCTTT.

This CDR3 is CASTQRGVLFF. As DNA, the CDR3 is TGTGCCAGCACCCAAAGGGGGGTACTGTTTTTT. V is TRBV6-6 and J is TRBJ1-4, with TRBD1 as a possible D gene (6 bases). The CDR3 length is 11 residues. The germline V and J ends were trimmed by 7 bases and 13 bases, with 13 bases remaining between them. Germline CDR1 is MNHNY and CDR2 is SVGAGI (reference sequence).

CDR3 protein: CASSRRGGPDTQYF. CDR3 bases: TGTGCCAGCAGCAGACGGGGGGGCCCAGATACGCAGTATTTT. The J gene is TRBJ2-3, the V gene TRBV3-1 (or the pseudogene TRBV3-2); 8 bases are a match to TRBD2. CDR3 length equals 14 residues. CDR1 is LGHDT and CDR2 is YNNKEL in the germline V gene (reference sequence). V shed 5 bases, J shed 4 bases, and the junction held 5 bases outside the gene matches.

The V and J genes are TRBV3-1 (or the pseudogene TRBV3-2) and TRBJ1-2; D unclear. CDR3 length: 15 residues. Germline CDR1 LGHDT, CDR2 YNNKEL (reference sequence). V was cut by 4 bases and J by 0 bases, with 12 bases left in between. The chain's CDR3 is CASSRAGPSNYGYTF. The CDR3 region has the DNA TGTGCCAGCAGCCGCGCCGGGCCCTCTAACTATGGCTACACCTTC.

This chain uses TRBV15 with TRBJ2-7; either TRBD1 or TRBD2 may supply D (6 bases each). CDR3 length: 15 residues. CDR1 is LNHNV, CDR2 YYDKDF, per germline (reference sequence). The V end was cut by 3 bases, the J end by 3 bases, with 15 bases between. CDR3 nucleotides: TGTGCCACCAGCAGCGAGGGGGGACACCTCTACGAGCAGTACTTC. Translated: CATSSEGGHLYEQYF. Filled out from reference TRBV15 and TRBJ2-7, the complete variable domain reads DAMVIQNPRYQVTQFGKPVTLSCSQTLNHNVMYWYQQKSSQAPKLLFHYYDKDFNNEADTPDNFQSRRPNTSFCFLDIRSPGLGDTAMYLCATSSEGGHLYEQYFGPGTRLTVT.

V is TRBV5-1 and J is TRBJ1-6; weak D call: TRBD1 (5 bases). V was clipped by 4 bases and J by 8 bases, with 13 bases between them. There are 14 residues in the CDR3. Looked up from germline, CDR1 is SGHRS and CDR2 is YFSETQ. CDR3 coding DNA: TGCGCCAGCAGCCCAAGGGGTGCCTATTCACCCCTCCACTTT. The encoded protein is CASSPRGAYSPLHF.

The CDR3 loop reads CASSLAHLEETQYF. The CDR3 nucleotides read TGTGCCAGCAGCTTAGCGCATCTAGAAGAGACCCAGTACTTC. V usage is TRBV7-2 and J usage is TRBJ2-5; D is undetermined. CDR1 and CDR2 from the germline V gene are SGHTA and FQGNSA. The CDR3 covers 14 residues. Trimming removed 0 bases from V and 3 bases from J, with 8 bases in between.

The gene calls are TRBV11-2 and TRBJ2-6; D uncertain. The germline V gene encodes CDR1 SGHAT and CDR2 FQNNGV. The CDR3 sequence is 15 residues long. V was shortened by 5 bases and J by 2 bases, with 10 bases between the two germline ends. In nucleotides, the CDR3 is TGTGCCAGCAGCCTTACGCGAGCTGGGGCCAACGTCCTGACTTTC. This codes for CASSLTRAGANVLTF. Full variable domain (missing parts from reference TRBV11-2 and TRBJ2-6): EAGVAQSPRYKIIEKRQSVAFWCNPISGHATLYWYQQILGQGPKLLIQFQNNGVVDDSQLPKDRFSAERLKGVDSTLKIQPAKLEDSAVYLCASSLTRAGANVLTFGAGSRLTVL.

The chain combines TRBV30 with TRBJ1-6; possibly TRBD1 for D (5 bases). Germline values: CDR1 GTSNPN, CDR2 SVGIG (reference sequence). V was trimmed by 3 bases and J by 11 bases, leaving 20 bases between them. The CDR3 spans 15 residues. The CDR3 sequence is CAWRLGPSVYAPLHF. The CDR3 bases are TGTGCCTGGAGATTGGGGCCCTCAGTTTATGCACCCCTCCACTTT. Variable domain in full (rest from reference TRBV30 and TRBJ1-6): SQTIHQWPATLVQPVGSPLSLECTVEGTSNPNLYWYRQAAGRGLQLLFYSVGIGQISSEVPQNLSASRPQDRQFILSSKKLLLSDSGFYLCAWRLGPSVYAPLHFGNGTRLTVT.

CDR3 sequence (DNA): TGTGCCAGCAGCAGGGGCGACTCTGGAAACACCATATATTTT. As protein: CASSRGDSGNTIYF. The chain employs TRBV5-5 and TRBJ1-3, with a weak D call TRBD1 (5 bases). The germline V gene encodes CDR1 SGHKS and CDR2 YYEKEE (reference sequence). The CDR3 consists of 14 residues. V dropped 4 bases and J dropped 0 bases, with 8 bases sitting between them.